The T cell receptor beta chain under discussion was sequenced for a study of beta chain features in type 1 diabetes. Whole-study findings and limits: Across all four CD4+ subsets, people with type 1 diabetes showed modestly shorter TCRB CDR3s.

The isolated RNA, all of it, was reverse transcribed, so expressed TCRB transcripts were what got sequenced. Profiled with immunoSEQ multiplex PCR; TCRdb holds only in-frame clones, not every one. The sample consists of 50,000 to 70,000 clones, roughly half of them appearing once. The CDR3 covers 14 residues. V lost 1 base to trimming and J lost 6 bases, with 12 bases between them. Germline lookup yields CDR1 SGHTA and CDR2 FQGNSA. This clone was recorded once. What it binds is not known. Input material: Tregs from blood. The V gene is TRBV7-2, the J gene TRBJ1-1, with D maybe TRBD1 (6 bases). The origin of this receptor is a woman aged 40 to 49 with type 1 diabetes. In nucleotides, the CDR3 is TGTGCCAGCAGCTTAGATAGGGGGAGGGCTGAAGCTTTCTTT. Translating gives CASSLDRGRAEAFF.